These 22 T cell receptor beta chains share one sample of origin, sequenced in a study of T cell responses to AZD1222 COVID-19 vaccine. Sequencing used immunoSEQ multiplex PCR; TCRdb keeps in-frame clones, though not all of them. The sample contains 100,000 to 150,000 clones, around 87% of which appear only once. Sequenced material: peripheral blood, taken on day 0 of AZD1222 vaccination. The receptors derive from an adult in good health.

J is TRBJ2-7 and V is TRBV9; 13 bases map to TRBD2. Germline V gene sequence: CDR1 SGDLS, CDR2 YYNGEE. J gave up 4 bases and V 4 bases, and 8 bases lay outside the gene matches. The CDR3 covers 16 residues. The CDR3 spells CASSPHPGLAGYEQYF. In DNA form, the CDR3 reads TGTGCCAGCAGCCCGCACCCGGGACTAGCGGGATACGAGCAGTACTTC.

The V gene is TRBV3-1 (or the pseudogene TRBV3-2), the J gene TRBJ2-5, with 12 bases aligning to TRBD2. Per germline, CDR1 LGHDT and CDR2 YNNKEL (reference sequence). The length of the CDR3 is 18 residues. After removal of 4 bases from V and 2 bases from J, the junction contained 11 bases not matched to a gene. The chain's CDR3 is CASSPSRTSGVPQETQYF. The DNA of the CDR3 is TGTGCCAGCAGCCCAAGCCGGACTAGCGGGGTACCTCAAGAGACCCAGTACTTC.

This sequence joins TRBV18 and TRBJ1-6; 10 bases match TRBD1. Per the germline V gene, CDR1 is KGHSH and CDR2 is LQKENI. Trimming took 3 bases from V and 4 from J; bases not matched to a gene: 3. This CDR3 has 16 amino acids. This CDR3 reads CASSPPGQGYNSPLHF. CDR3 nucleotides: TGTGCCAGCTCACCGCCGGGACAGGGGTATAATTCACCCCTCCACTTT.

In nucleotides, the CDR3 is TGTGCCAGCAGTTTAGTAGGGGCAGAGACCCAGTACTTC. Translated, it gives CASSLVGAETQYF. This rearrangement joins TRBV12-3 or TRBV12-4 to TRBJ2-5, with a possible D match to TRBD1 (5 bases). The CDR3 totals 13 residues. The ends were cut back, 1 base at V and 4 bases at J, with 7 bases in the middle.

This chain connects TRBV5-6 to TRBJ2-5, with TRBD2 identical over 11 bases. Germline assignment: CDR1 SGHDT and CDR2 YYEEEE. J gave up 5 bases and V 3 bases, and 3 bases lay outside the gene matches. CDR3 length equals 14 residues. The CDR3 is CASSSSGGTETQYF. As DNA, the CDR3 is TGTGCCAGCAGCTCTAGCGGGGGGACGGAGACCCAGTACTTC.

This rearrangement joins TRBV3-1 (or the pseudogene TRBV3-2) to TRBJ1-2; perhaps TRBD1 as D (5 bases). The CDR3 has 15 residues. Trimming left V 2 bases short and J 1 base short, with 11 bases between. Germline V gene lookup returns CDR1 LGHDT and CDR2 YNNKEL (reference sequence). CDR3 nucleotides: TGTGCCAGCAGCCAATCCGAGGGGTTTAACTATGGCTACACCTTC. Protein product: CASSQSEGFNYGYTF.

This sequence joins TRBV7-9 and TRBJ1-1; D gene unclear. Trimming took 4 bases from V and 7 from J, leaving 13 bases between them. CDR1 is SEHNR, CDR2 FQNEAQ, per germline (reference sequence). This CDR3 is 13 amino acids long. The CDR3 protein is CASSSTYSDEAFF. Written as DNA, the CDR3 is TGTGCCAGCAGCTCCACTTATTCGGATGAAGCTTTCTTT.

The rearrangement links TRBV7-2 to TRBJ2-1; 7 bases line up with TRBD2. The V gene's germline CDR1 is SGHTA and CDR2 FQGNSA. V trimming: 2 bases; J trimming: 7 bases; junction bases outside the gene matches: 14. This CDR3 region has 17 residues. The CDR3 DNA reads TGTGCCAGCAGCTTAACCCCCCCCGGAGCGGGGAGAAATGAGCAGTTCTTC. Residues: CASSLTPPGAGRNEQFF.

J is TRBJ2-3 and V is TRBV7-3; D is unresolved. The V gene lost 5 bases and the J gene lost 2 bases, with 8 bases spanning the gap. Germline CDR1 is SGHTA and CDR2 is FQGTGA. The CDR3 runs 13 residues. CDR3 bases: TGTGCCAGCAGCACCAGCGTCACAGATACGCAGTATTTT. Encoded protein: CASSTSVTDTQYF. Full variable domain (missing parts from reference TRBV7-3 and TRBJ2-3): GAGVSQTPSNKVTEKGKYVELRCDPISGHTALYWYRQSLGQGPEFLIYFQGTGAADDSGLPNDRFFAVRPEGSVSTLKIQRTERGDSAVYLCASSTSVTDTQYFGPGTRLTVL.

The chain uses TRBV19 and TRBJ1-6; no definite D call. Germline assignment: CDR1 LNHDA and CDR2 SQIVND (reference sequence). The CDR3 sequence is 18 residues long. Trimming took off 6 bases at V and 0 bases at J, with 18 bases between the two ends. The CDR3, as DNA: TGTGCCAGTAGCTACTCCTCCGCCAGAAGCTCCTATAATTCACCCCTCCACTTT. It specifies CASSYSSARSSYNSPLHF. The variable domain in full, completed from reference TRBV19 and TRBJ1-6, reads DGGITQSPKYLFRKEGQNVTLSCEQNLNHDAMYWYRQDPGQGLRLIYYSQIVNDFQKGDIAEGYSVSREKKESFPLTVTSAQKNPTAFYLCASSYSSARSSYNSPLHFGNGTRLTVT.

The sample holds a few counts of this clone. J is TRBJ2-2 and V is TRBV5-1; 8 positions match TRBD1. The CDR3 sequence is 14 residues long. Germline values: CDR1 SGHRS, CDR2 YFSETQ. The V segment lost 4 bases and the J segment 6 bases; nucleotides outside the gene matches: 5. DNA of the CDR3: TGCGCCAGCAGCGTCCGACAGGGGTCCGGGGAGCTGTTTTTT. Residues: CASSVRQGSGELFF.

CDR3 bases: TGTGCCAGCAACGGACAGGGGCCCTACGAGCAGTACTTC. This codes for CASNGQGPYEQYF. V is TRBV28 and J is TRBJ2-7; 9 bases are shared with TRBD1. Germline V gene data show CDR1 as MDHEN and CDR2 as SYDVKM. This CDR3 has 13 residues. V lost 7 bases and J lost 2; bases outside the gene matches: 3.

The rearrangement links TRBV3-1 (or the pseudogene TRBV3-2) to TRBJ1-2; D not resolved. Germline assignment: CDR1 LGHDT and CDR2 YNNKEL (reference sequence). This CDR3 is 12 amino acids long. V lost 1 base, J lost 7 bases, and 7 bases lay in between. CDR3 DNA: TGTGCCAGCAGCCAAGCGGACCGTGGCTACACCTTC. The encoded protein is CASSQADRGYTF.

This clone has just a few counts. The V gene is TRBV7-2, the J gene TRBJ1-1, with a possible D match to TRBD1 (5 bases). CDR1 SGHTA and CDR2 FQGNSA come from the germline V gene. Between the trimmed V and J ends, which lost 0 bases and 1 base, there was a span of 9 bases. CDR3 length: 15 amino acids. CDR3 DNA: TGTGCCAGCAGCTTAGCAGGGGTAGGGAACACTGAAGCTTTCTTT. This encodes CASSLAGVGNTEAFF.

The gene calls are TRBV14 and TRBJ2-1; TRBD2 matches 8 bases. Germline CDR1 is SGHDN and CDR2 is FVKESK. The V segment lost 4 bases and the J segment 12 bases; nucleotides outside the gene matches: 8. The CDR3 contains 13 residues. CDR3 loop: CASSLSGGPRQFF. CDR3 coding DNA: TGTGCCAGCAGCCTCTCGGGGGGGCCGAGGCAGTTCTTC.

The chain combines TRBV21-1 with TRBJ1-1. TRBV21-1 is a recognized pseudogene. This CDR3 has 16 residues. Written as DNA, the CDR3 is TGTGCCAGCAGCAGAAAATCGACGCGGAGGGGTCCTGAAGCTTTCTTT. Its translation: CASSRKSTRRGPEAFF.

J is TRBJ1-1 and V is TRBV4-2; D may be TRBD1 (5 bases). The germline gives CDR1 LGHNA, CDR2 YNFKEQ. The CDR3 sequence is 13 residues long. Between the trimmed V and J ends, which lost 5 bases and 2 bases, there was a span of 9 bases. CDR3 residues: CASSNGGNTEAFF. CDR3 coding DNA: TGTGCCAGCAGCAACGGGGGAAACACTGAAGCTTTCTTT.

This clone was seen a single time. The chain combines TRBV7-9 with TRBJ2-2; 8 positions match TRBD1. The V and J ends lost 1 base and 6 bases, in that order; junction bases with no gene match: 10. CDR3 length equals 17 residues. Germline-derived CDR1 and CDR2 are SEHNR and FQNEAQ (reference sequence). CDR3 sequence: CASSLETGAPRAGELFF. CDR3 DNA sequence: TGTGCCAGCAGCTTAGAGACAGGGGCTCCAAGGGCCGGGGAGCTGTTTTTT.

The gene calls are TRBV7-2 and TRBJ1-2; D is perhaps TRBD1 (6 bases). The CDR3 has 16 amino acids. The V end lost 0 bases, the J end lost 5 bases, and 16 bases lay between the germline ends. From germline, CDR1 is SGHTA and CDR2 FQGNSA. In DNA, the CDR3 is TGTGCCAGCAGCTTAGCGAGCAGGGGACGCCTTTATGGCTACACCTTC. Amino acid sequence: CASSLASRGRLYGYTF.

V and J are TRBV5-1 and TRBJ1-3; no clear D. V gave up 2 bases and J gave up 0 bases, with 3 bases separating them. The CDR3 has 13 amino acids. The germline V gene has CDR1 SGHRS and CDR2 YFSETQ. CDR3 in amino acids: CASSFSSGNTIYF. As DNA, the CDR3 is TGCGCCAGCAGCTTCAGCTCTGGAAACACCATATATTTT. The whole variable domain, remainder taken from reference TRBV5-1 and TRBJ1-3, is KAGVTQTPRYLIKTRGQQVTLSCSPISGHRSVSWYQQTPGQGLQFLFEYFSETQRNKGNFPGRFSGRQFSNSRSEMNVSTLELGDSALYLCASSFSSGNTIYFGEGSWLTVV.

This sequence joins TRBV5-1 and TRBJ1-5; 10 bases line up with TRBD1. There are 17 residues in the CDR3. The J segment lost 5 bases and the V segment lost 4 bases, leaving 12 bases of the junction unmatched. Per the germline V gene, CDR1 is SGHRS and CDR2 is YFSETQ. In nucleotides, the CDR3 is TGCGCCAGCAGCCCGGGACAGGGGAGGACGGGGTATCAGCCCCAGCATTTT. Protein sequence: CASSPGQGRTGYQPQHF.

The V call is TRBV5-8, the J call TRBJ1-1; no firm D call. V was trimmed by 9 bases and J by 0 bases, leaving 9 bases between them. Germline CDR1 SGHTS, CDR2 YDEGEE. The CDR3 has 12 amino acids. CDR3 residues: CANPGLNTEAFF. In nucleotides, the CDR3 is TGTGCCAACCCCGGCCTGAACACTGAAGCTTTCTTT. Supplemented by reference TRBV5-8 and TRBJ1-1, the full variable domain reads EAGVTQSPTHLIKTRGQQATLRCSPISGHTSVYWYQQALGLGLQFLLWYDEGEERNRGNFPPRFSGRQFPNYSSELNVNALELEDSALYLCANPGLNTEAFFGQGTRLTVV.